This TCR beta chain was captured in a study of T-cell memory formation after mild COVID-19. Study-level information: Among the donors, TCR clusters were largely specific to each donor. Study conclusions and caveats: Some responding clones appeared in pre-infection memory, suggesting cross-reactive memory joined.

One entry per CDR3 protein results from TCRdb running MiXCR on the 5' RACE reads. The sample records 90,000 to 120,000 distinct CDR3 sequences, about 15% being singletons. The CDR3 is 17 amino acids. The V gene end was trimmed by 4 bases and the J gene end by 8 bases; junction bases not matched to a gene: 12. Germline assignment: CDR1 MGHRA and CDR2 YSYEKL. This clonotype was detected many times. Its antigen is as yet unknown. This clonotype originated in a young man who had mild COVID-19 (a few samples of this study predate the infection). Cell type and time point are not known. This chain uses TRBV4-1 with TRBJ2-4, with 12 bases lining up with TRBD1. Input material: PBMCs or a T cell subset sorted from them (not recorded which). For the CDR3, the DNA is TGCGCCAGCAGCCCCACGGGGAAGGGACAGGGGGCTGACATTCAGTACTTC. Translating gives CASSPTGKGQGADIQYF.